What follows are 32 T cell receptor beta chains derived from one specimen sequenced in a study of blood T cell repertoires in COVID-19. Method: immunoSEQ multiplex PCR; TCRdb's copy keeps in-frame clones and lacks some. The data contain more than 300,000 clones, around nine tenths of them singletons. The material sequenced was PBMCs or T cells enriched from blood (not recorded which). These receptor sequences come from a woman between 18 and 29 years old who had recovered from COVID-19.

The chain links TRBV18 to TRBJ2-7; 8 positions agree with TRBD1. V shed 2 bases and J 3 bases; nucleotides not matched to a gene: 9. Germline V gene lookup returns CDR1 KGHSH and CDR2 LQKENI. The CDR3 extends over 16 amino acids. The CDR3 loop reads CASSPMVGTGVYEQYF. The CDR3 region has the DNA TGTGCCAGCTCACCAATGGTAGGGACAGGAGTCTACGAGCAGTACTTC.

The chain recombines TRBV5-1 with TRBJ1-1, with 7 bases identical to TRBD1. V shed 4 bases and J 0 bases; nucleotides not matched to a gene: 6. This CDR3 is 15 amino acids long. The germline CDR1 and CDR2 sequences are SGHRS and YFSETQ. This chain's CDR3 is CASSPGDSLNTEAFF. CDR3 in DNA: TGCGCCAGCAGCCCGGGGGACAGTCTGAACACTGAAGCTTTCTTT.

The chain uses TRBV5-1 and TRBJ2-5; perhaps TRBD1 as D (6 bases). V dropped 2 bases and J dropped 2 bases, with 13 bases sitting between them. This CDR3 is 15 amino acids long. CDR1 and CDR2 from the germline V gene are SGHRS and YFSETQ. The CDR3 is CASSLGGTSQETQYF. DNA for the CDR3: TGCGCCAGCAGCTTAGGGGGTACCTCACAAGAGACCCAGTACTTC.

CDR3 in amino acids: CASSLDRGYQETQYF. CDR3 nucleotide sequence: TGCGCCAGCAGCTTGGACAGGGGGTACCAAGAGACCCAGTACTTC. The rearrangement links TRBV5-1 to TRBJ2-5; 8 bases match TRBD1. Looked up from germline, CDR1 is SGHRS and CDR2 is YFSETQ. With V trimmed by 0 bases and J by 0 bases, 1 base remained unmatched. The CDR3 runs to 15 residues. Complete variable domain (other parts from reference TRBV5-1 and TRBJ2-5): KAGVTQTPRYLIKTRGQQVTLSCSPISGHRSVSWYQQTPGQGLQFLFEYFSETQRNKGNFPGRFSGRQFSNSRSEMNVSTLELGDSALYLCASSLDRGYQETQYFGPGTRLLVL.

This clone showed up just a few times. This chain uses TRBV6-4 with TRBJ2-1; 9 bases map to TRBD2. The J segment lost 7 bases and the V segment lost 2 bases, leaving 6 bases of the junction unmatched. This CDR3 has 15 residues. The germline V gene encodes CDR1 MRHNA and CDR2 SNTAGT. The CDR3 loop is CASSDVSSGANEQFF. The CDR3 DNA follows: TGTGCCAGCAGTGACGTCTCTAGCGGGGCAAATGAGCAGTTCTTC.

The V gene is TRBV19, the J gene TRBJ2-7; D gene ambiguous. V was clipped by 3 bases and J by 0 bases, with 12 bases between them. This CDR3 region has 15 residues. Germline CDR1 reads LNHDA; CDR2 reads SQIVND (reference sequence). In DNA form, the CDR3 reads TGTGCCAGTAGTATGATAGCAGATCCCTCCTACGAGCAGTACTTC. Protein: CASSMIADPSYEQYF.

The chain has TRBV28 and TRBJ1-2; no definite D call. CDR3 length equals 11 residues. Trimming took off 6 bases at V and 3 bases at J, with 5 bases between the two ends. Germline V lookup: CDR1 MDHEN, CDR2 SYDVKM. In nucleotides, the CDR3 is TGTGCCAGCAGCTTCTACTATGGCTACACCTTC. Amino acids: CASSFYYGYTF.

This clone was seen repeatedly, ten times or more. The J gene is TRBJ2-2, the V gene TRBV9, with a tentative D call TRBD2 (6 bases). The CDR3 loop spans 15 amino acids. V was cut by 6 bases and J by 0 bases, with 12 bases left in between. The V gene's germline CDR1 is SGDLS and CDR2 YYNGEE. CDR3 sequence reads: CASTKTSSNTGELFF. Written as DNA, the CDR3 is TGTGCCAGCACGAAGACTAGTTCGAACACCGGGGAGCTGTTTTTT. The whole variable domain, remainder taken from reference TRBV9 and TRBJ2-2, is DSGVTQTPKHLITATGQRVTLRCSPRSGDLSVYWYQQSLDQGLQFLIQYYNGEERAKGNILERFSAQQFPDLHSELNLSSLELGDSALYFCASTKTSSNTGELFFGEGSRLTVL.

This chain connects TRBV19 to TRBJ1-3; 7 bases line up with TRBD1. Germline V gene data show CDR1 as LNHDA and CDR2 as SQIVND (reference sequence). V was clipped by 5 bases and J by 0 bases; unmatched bases: 4. There are 15 residues in the CDR3. CDR3 region: CASSLDRASGNTIYF. In DNA, the CDR3 is TGTGCCAGTAGTCTTGACAGGGCCTCTGGAAACACCATATATTTT.

The chain has TRBV3-1 (or the pseudogene TRBV3-2) and TRBJ1-3, with D maybe TRBD1 (6 bases). The CDR3 covers 15 residues. From germline, CDR1 is LGHDT and CDR2 YNNKEL (reference sequence). Trimming cost V 4 bases and J 0 bases, with 10 bases left between them. As DNA, the CDR3 is TGTGCCAGCAGCCTCCGGACAGACTCTGGAAACACCATATATTTT. Protein product: CASSLRTDSGNTIYF.

Only one count was recorded for this clone. The chain links TRBV30 to TRBJ2-3; 8 positions match TRBD1. CDR3 size: 14 residues. V was clipped by 5 bases and J by 6 bases; unmatched bases: 10. The germline V gene encodes CDR1 GTSNPN and CDR2 SVGIG (reference sequence). Here the CDR3 reads CAWRRAGGADTQYF. The CDR3 DNA sequence: TGTGCCTGGCGGAGAGCAGGGGGCGCGGATACGCAGTATTTT.

The gene calls are TRBV11-3 and TRBJ1-2; no clear D. The germline V gene has CDR1 SGHNT and CDR2 YENEEA. The V and J ends lost 5 bases and 2 bases respectively, with 12 bases between them. The CDR3 spans 14 residues. The CDR3 sequence: CASSLNRLNYGYTF. As DNA, the CDR3 is TGTGCCAGCAGCCTAAACCGCCTAAACTATGGCTACACCTTC. The full variable domain, in which reference TRBV11-3 and TRBJ1-2 provide the parts outside the CDR3, is EAGVVQSPRYKIIEKKQPVAFWCNPISGHNTLYWYLQNLGQGPELLIRYENEEAVDDSQLPKDRFSAERLKGVDSTLKIQPAELGDSAVYLCASSLNRLNYGYTFGSGTRLTVV.

This chain uses TRBV7-8 with TRBJ2-3; 7 nucleotides align to TRBD1. V gave up 3 bases and J gave up 0 bases; unmatched junction bases: 3. Germline values: CDR1 SGHVS, CDR2 FQNEAQ. CDR3 length: 15 residues. The CDR3 region is CASSLGQFSTDTQYF. CDR3 coding DNA: TGTGCCAGCAGCTTGGGACAGTTTAGCACAGATACGCAGTATTTT.

As to this clone: This same CDR3 is encoded by further DNA sequences in the sample. The chain has TRBV4-2 and TRBJ1-5; possibly TRBD1 for D (5 bases). Germline V lookup: CDR1 LGHNA, CDR2 YNFKEQ. Trimming removed 0 bases from V and 6 bases from J, with 6 bases in between. The CDR3 covers 13 residues. CDR3 residues: CASSQEQGQPQHF. The CDR3 DNA sequence: TGTGCCAGCAGCCAAGAGCAGGGTCAGCCCCAGCATTTT.

V and J are TRBV3-1 (or the pseudogene TRBV3-2) and TRBJ2-1; D gene uncertain. CDR3 length: 14 amino acids. The germline V and J ends were trimmed by 1 base and 8 bases, with 12 bases remaining between them. Germline CDR1 and CDR2: LGHDT and YNNKEL (reference sequence). The CDR3 DNA follows: TGTGCCAGCAGCCAAGGGAGTCTTATGCATGAGCAGTTCTTC. It yields the protein CASSQGSLMHEQFF.

The gene calls are TRBV28 and TRBJ1-2; tentative D call: TRBD1 (5 bases). Trimming removed 10 bases at V and 4 bases at J, with 16 bases between. The V gene's germline CDR1 is MDHEN and CDR2 SYDVKM. There are 13 residues in the CDR3. The CDR3 here is CATHGGFLYGYTF. The CDR3 DNA reads TGTGCCACCCACGGGGGGTTCCTCTATGGCTACACCTTC.

This sequence joins TRBV2 and TRBJ2-1, with D possibly being TRBD1 (6 bases). Germline V gene sequence: CDR1 SNHLY, CDR2 FYNNEI. The CDR3 extends over 15 amino acids. V was cut by 4 bases and J by 2 bases, with 12 bases left in between. The CDR3 region is CASSGFQGPYNEQFF. The CDR3 DNA is TGTGCCAGCAGTGGCTTTCAGGGGCCCTACAATGAGCAGTTCTTC.

The V and J genes are TRBV5-4 and TRBJ1-3, with 7 bases that match TRBD1. Germline V gene lookup returns CDR1 SGHNT and CDR2 YYREEE (reference sequence). The CDR3 is 14 amino acids. The V and J ends lost 8 bases and 0 bases, in that order; junction bases with no gene match: 5. The CDR3 protein is CASSGTDSGNTIYF. CDR3 DNA: TGTGCCAGTTCCGGGACAGACTCTGGAAACACCATATATTTT.

V is TRBV7-2 and J is TRBJ1-1; 7 bases align to TRBD1. CDR3 length: 13 amino acids. Germline trimming cut 5 bases from V and 4 bases from J; bases unmatched to any gene: 4. Germline V CDR1 and CDR2: SGHTA, FQGNSA. CDR3 protein: CASSPGTATEAFF. DNA of the CDR3: TGTGCCAGCAGCCCCGGGACAGCCACTGAAGCTTTCTTT.

This chain links TRBV18 with TRBJ2-1; the match to TRBD2 covers 11 bases. The CDR3 sequence is 17 residues long. V lost 4 bases, J lost 2 bases, and 7 bases stayed unmatched. CDR1 KGHSH and CDR2 LQKENI come from the germline V gene. The CDR3 here is CASSLGTSGSPYNEQFF. CDR3 DNA: TGTGCCAGCTCACTTGGGACTAGCGGTTCCCCCTACAATGAGCAGTTCTTC.

CDR3: CASSSDSYPGHGNSPLHF. CDR3 nucleotides: TGTGCCAGCAGCTCCGATAGTTACCCGGGACACGGTAATTCACCCCTCCACTTT. The V and J genes are TRBV7-8 and TRBJ1-6, with D perhaps TRBD1 (6 bases). CDR1 SGHVS and CDR2 FQNEAQ come from the germline V gene. The V end lost 4 bases, the J end lost 6 bases, and 22 bases lay between the germline ends. This CDR3 contains 18 residues.

The chain has TRBV19 and TRBJ1-1; no clear D gene. The V and J ends lost 7 bases and 0 bases respectively, with 18 bases between them. Germline CDR1 reads LNHDA; CDR2 reads SQIVND (reference sequence). The CDR3 is 16 residues long. The CDR3 loop is CASTALWGEMNTEAFF. The CDR3, as DNA: TGTGCCAGTACCGCCCTATGGGGAGAAATGAACACTGAAGCTTTCTTT.

The chain recombines TRBV3-1 (or the pseudogene TRBV3-2) with TRBJ1-2; D is possibly TRBD1 (6 bases). Germline V gene data show CDR1 as LGHDT and CDR2 as YNNKEL (reference sequence). Deletions cut 5 bases from V and 0 bases from J, with 13 bases between. The CDR3 loop spans 15 amino acids. The CDR3 coding sequence is TGTGCCAGCAGCTACTTTGACAGGCCTAACTATGGCTACACCTTC. It translates to CASSYFDRPNYGYTF.

The CDR3: CASSPVRNYGYTF. In DNA, the CDR3 is TGCGCCAGCAGCCCCGTGCGAAACTATGGCTACACCTTC. The chain couples TRBV5-1 to TRBJ1-2, with D unclear. CDR1 is SGHRS and CDR2 is YFSETQ in the germline V gene. Between the trimmed V and J ends, which lost 4 bases and 2 bases, there was a span of 9 bases. The CDR3 contains 13 residues. Filled out from reference TRBV5-1 and TRBJ1-2, the complete variable domain reads KAGVTQTPRYLIKTRGQQVTLSCSPISGHRSVSWYQQTPGQGLQFLFEYFSETQRNKGNFPGRFSGRQFSNSRSEMNVSTLELGDSALYLCASSPVRNYGYTFGSGTRLTVV.

The chain links TRBV18 to TRBJ2-1, with 8 bases matching TRBD1. V was clipped by 3 bases and J by 10 bases; unmatched bases: 11. Per the germline V gene, CDR1 is KGHSH and CDR2 is LQKENI. There are 15 residues in the CDR3. The DNA for the CDR3 is TGTGCCAGCTCACCGTCAGCTCACCAGGGGGCAGAGCAGTTCTTC. Translated, it gives CASSPSAHQGAEQFF.

The rearrangement uses TRBV5-6 and TRBJ1-5; D is unresolved. The V end lost 4 bases, the J end lost 6 bases, and 17 bases lay between the germline ends. The CDR3 runs 15 residues. Germline CDR1 and CDR2: SGHDT and YYEEEE. CDR3: CASSPASAGSQPQHF. CDR3 nucleotide sequence: TGTGCCAGCAGCCCCGCATCGGCGGGGTCTCAGCCCCAGCATTTT.

This chain uses TRBV11-2 with TRBJ2-7; D is unclear. V lost 1 base and J 2 bases, leaving 9 bases between the germline ends. There are 14 residues in the CDR3. Germline V CDR1 and CDR2: SGHAT, FQNNGV. CDR3 region: CASSLGAGTYEQYF. CDR3 sequence (DNA): TGTGCCAGCAGCTTAGGCGCAGGAACCTACGAGCAGTACTTC.

The rearrangement joins TRBV28 to TRBJ2-2; D is possibly TRBD1 (5 bases). V was pared by 3 bases and J by 3 bases, with 11 bases between. CDR3 length: 15 amino acids. The germline V gene has CDR1 MDHEN and CDR2 SYDVKM. In DNA form, the CDR3 reads TGTGCCAGCAGTTTCGCAGGGTCGTACACCGGGGAGCTGTTTTTT. Translating gives CASSFAGSYTGELFF.

J is TRBJ1-3 and V is TRBV7-3; D call uncertain. This CDR3 has 15 residues. V lost 5 bases to trimming and J lost 4 bases, with 15 bases between them. CDR1 and CDR2 from the germline V gene are SGHTA and FQGTGA. CDR3 amino acids: CASSNSRGSGNTIYF. The CDR3 bases are TGTGCCAGCAGCAATAGCCGCGGGAGCGGAAACACCATATATTTT.

The chain uses TRBV12-5 and TRBJ1-1; no clear D gene. This CDR3 region has 12 residues. Trimming removed 6 bases at V and 10 bases at J, with 15 bases between. The germline CDR1 and CDR2 sequences are LGHNT and FRNRAP. The CDR3 DNA reads TGTGCTAGTGGCTCCTACCCCCGGGGAGCTTTCTTT. Translation: CASGSYPRGAFF.

The chain links TRBV7-2 to TRBJ1-1, with D possibly being TRBD1 (6 bases). CDR1 and CDR2 from the germline V gene are SGHTA and FQGNSA. V lost 2 bases and J 0 bases, leaving 10 bases between the germline ends. This CDR3 spans 15 amino acids. The CDR3 DNA is TGTGCCAGCAGCTTAACCACAGGGTTGAACACTGAAGCTTTCTTT. It codes for CASSLTTGLNTEAFF.

This clone showed up just once. The chain has TRBV7-8 and TRBJ2-7, with D unresolved. Trimming stripped 1 base from V and 2 bases from J, with 15 bases between. The CDR3 spans 16 residues. The germline gives CDR1 SGHVS, CDR2 FQNEAQ. The CDR3 loop reads CASSLGGEVSAYEQYF. In DNA form, the CDR3 reads TGTGCCAGCAGCTTAGGAGGCGAGGTTTCTGCCTACGAGCAGTACTTC.